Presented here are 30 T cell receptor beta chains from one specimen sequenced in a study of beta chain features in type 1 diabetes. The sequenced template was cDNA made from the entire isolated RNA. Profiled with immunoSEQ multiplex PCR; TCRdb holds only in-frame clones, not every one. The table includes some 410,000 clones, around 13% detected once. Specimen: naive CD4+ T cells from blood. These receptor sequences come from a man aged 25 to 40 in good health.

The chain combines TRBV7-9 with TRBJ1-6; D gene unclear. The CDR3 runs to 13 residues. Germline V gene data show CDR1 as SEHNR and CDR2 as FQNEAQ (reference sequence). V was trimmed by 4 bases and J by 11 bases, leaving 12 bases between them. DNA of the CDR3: TGTGCCAGCAGCTCCCGGAGGCTGGCACCCCTCCACTTT. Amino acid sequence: CASSSRRLAPLHF.

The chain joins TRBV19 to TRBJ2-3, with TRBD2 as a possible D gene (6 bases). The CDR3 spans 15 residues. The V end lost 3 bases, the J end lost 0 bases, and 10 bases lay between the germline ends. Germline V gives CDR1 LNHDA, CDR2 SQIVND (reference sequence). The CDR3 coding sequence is TGTGCCAGTAGTATCCTAGCGCCCAGCACAGATACGCAGTATTTT. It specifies CASSILAPSTDTQYF.

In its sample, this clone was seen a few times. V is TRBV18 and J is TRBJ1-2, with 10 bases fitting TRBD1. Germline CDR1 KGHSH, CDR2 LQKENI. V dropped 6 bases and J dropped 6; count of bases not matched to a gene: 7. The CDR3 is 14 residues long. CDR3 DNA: TGTGCCAGCTCCCCGCCGGACAGGGGGAATGGCTACACCTTC. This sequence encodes CASSPPDRGNGYTF.

CDR3 nucleotide sequence: TGTGCCAGCAGCTTGGTAGGACAGATCTATGGCTACACCTTC. It translates to CASSLVGQIYGYTF. The rearrangement links TRBV5-4 to TRBJ1-2; a weak D match, TRBD1 (6 bases). V shed 0 bases and J shed 4 bases, with 10 bases lying between them. Germline CDR1 SGHNT, CDR2 YYREEE (reference sequence). The CDR3 covers 14 residues. Drawing the rest from reference TRBV5-4 and TRBJ1-2, the complete variable domain is ETGVTQSPTHLIKTRGQQVTLRCSSQSGHNTVSWYQQALGQGPQFIFQYYREEENGRGNFPPRFSGLQFPNYSSELNVNALELDDSALYLCASSLVGQIYGYTFGSGTRLTVV.

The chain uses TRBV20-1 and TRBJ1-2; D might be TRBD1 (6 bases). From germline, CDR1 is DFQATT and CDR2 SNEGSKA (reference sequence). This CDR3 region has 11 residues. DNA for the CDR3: TGCAGCCTTGTGCAGGGGTATGGCTACACCTTC. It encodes CSLVQGYGYTF.

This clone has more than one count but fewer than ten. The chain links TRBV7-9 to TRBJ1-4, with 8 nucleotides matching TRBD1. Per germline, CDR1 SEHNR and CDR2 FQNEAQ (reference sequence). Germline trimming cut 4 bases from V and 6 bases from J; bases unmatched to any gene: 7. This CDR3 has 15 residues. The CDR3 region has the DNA TGTGCCAGCAGCTCCTGGACAGGGTTTCATGAAAAACTGTTTTTT. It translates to CASSSWTGFHEKLFF. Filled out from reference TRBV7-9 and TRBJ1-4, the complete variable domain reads DTGVSQNPRHKITKRGQNVTFRCDPISEHNRLYWYRQTLGQGPEFLTYFQNEAQLEKSRLLSDRFSAERPKGSFSTLEIQRTEQGDSAMYLCASSSWTGFHEKLFFGSGTQLSVL.

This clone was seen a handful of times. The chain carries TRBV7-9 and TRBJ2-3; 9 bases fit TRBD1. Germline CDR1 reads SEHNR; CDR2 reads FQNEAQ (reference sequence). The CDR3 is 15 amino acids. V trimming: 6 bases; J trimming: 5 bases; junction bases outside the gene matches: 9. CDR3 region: CASSTNRGRGDTQYF. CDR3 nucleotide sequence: TGTGCCAGCAGTACAAACAGGGGGCGAGGAGATACGCAGTATTTT. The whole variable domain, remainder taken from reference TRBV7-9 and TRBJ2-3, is DTGVSQNPRHKITKRGQNVTFRCDPISEHNRLYWYRQTLGQGPEFLTYFQNEAQLEKSRLLSDRFSAERPKGSFSTLEIQRTEQGDSAMYLCASSTNRGRGDTQYFGPGTRLTVL.

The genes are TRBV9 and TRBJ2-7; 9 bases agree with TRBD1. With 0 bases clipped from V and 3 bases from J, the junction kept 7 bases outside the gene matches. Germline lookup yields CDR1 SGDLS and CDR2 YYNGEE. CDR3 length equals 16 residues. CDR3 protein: CASSVGSRGQGYEQYF. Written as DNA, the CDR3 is TGTGCCAGCAGCGTAGGCTCGCGGGGACAGGGCTACGAGCAGTACTTC.

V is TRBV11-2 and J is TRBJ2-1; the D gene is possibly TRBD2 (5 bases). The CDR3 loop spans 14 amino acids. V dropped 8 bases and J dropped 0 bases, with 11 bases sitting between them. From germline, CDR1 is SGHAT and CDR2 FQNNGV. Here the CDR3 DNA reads TGTGCCAGCGTTAGCGAAACCTCCTACAATGAGCAGTTCTTC. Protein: CASVSETSYNEQFF.

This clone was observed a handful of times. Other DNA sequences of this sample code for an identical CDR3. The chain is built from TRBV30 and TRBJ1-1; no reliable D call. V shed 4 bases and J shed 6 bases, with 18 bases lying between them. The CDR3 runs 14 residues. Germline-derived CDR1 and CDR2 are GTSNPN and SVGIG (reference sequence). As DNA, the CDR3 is TGTGCCTGGATCCGAGGTCGGTGGGCCGCTGAAGCTTTCTTT. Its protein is CAWIRGRWAAEAFF.

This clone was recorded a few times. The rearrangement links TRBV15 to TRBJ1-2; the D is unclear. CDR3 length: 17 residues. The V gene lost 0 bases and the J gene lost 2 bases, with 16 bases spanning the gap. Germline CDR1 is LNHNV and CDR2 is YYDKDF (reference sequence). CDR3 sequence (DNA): TGTGCCACCAGCAGAGATATTCCCAAGATACTCAACTATGGCTACACCTTC. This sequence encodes CATSRDIPKILNYGYTF.

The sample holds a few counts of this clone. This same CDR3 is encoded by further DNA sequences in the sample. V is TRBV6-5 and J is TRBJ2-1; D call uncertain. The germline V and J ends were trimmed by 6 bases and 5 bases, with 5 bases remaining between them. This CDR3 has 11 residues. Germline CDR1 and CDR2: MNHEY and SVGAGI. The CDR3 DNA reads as TGTGCCAGCAGCCGGGACAATGAGCAGTTCTTC. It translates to CASSRDNEQFF.

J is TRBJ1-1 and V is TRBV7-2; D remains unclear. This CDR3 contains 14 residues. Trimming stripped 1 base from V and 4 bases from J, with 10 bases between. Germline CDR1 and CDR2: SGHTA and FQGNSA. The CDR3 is CASSLVRSRTEAFF. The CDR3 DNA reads TGTGCCAGCAGCTTAGTGAGGTCTCGCACTGAAGCTTTCTTT.

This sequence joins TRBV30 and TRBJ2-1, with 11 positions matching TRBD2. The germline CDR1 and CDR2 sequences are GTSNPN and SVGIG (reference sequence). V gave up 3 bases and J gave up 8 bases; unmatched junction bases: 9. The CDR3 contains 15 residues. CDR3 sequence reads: CAWSKLAGAVDEQFF. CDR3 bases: TGTGCCTGGAGCAAACTAGCGGGAGCTGTGGATGAGCAGTTCTTC.

The CDR3 DNA follows: TGTGCCATCAGTGTGGGGACGAACACTGAAGCTTTCTTT. Amino acids: CAISVGTNTEAFF. This sequence joins TRBV10-3 and TRBJ1-1; D may be TRBD1 (5 bases). The CDR3 is 13 residues long. Germline V lookup: CDR1 ENHRY, CDR2 SYGVKD. Deletions cut 4 bases from V and 1 base from J, with 7 bases between.

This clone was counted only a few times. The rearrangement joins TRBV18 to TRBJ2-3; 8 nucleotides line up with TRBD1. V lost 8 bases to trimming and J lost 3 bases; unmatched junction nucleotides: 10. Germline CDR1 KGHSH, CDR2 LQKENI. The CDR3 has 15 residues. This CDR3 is CASQLDRARTDTQYF. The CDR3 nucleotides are TGTGCCAGCCAATTGGACAGGGCAAGGACAGATACGCAGTATTTT.

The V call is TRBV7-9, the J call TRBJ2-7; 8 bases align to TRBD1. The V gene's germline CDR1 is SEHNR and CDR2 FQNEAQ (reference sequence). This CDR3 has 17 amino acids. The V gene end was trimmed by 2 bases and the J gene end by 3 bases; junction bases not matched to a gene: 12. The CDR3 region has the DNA TGTGCCAGCAGCTTAATCGGGACAGGCCGACTATACTACGAGCAGTACTTC. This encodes CASSLIGTGRLYYEQYF.

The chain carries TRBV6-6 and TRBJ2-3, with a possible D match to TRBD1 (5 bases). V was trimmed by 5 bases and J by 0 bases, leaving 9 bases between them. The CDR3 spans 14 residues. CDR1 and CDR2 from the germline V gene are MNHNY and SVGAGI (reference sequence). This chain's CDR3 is CASSKQASTDTQYF. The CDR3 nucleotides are TGTGCCAGCAGTAAACAGGCTAGCACAGATACGCAGTATTTT.

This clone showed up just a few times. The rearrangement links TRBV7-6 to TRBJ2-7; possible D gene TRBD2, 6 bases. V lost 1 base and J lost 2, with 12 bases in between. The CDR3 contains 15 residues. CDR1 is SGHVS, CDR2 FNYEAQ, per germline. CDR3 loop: CASSLVAGPTYEQYV. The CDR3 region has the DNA TGTGCCAGCAGCTTAGTTGCGGGGCCTACCTACGAGCAGTACGTC.

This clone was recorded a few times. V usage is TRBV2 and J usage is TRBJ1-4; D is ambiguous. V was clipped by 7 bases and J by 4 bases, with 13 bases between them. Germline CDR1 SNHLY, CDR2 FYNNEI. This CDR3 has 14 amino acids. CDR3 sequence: CASILIIGNEKLFF. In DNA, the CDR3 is TGTGCCAGCATTCTAATTATTGGTAATGAAAAACTGTTTTTT.

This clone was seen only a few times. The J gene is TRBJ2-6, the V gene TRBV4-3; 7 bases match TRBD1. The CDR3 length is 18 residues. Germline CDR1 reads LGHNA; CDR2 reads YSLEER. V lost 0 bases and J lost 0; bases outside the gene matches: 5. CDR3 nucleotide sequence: TGCGCCAGCAGCCAAGATCTGGGACAGAGCTCTGGGGCCAACGTCCTGACTTTC. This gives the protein CASSQDLGQSSGANVLTF.

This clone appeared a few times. CDR3 DNA: TGTGCCAGCAGCCCTGGCCTCTCTGGAAACACCATATATTTT. This encodes CASSPGLSGNTIYF. The chain couples TRBV7-2 to TRBJ1-3; D is unresolved. Trimming removed 5 bases at V and 0 bases at J, with 8 bases between. The CDR3 totals 14 residues. Germline CDR1 SGHTA, CDR2 FQGNSA.

CDR3: CATSRDGGGGNEQFF. The CDR3 nucleotides are TGTGCCACCAGCAGAGATGGGGGCGGGGGCAATGAGCAGTTCTTC. The V and J genes are TRBV15 and TRBJ2-1, with D perhaps TRBD2 (7 bases). The CDR3 runs 15 residues. V gave up 0 bases and J gave up 6 bases, with 12 bases separating them. Germline V gene sequence: CDR1 LNHNV, CDR2 YYDKDF (reference sequence).

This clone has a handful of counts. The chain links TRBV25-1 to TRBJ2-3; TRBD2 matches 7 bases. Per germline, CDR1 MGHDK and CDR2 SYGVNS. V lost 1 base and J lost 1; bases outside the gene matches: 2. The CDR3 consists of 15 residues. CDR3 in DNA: TGTGCCAGCAGTGAATGGGGAGGGGGCACAGATACGCAGTATTTT. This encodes CASSEWGGGTDTQYF.

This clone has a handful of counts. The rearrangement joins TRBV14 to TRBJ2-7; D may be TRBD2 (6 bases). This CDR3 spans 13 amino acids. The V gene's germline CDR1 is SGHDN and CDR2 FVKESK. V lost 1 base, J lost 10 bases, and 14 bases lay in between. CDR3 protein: CASSQGWREKQYF. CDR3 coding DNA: TGTGCCAGCAGCCAAGGGTGGAGGGAAAAACAGTACTTC.

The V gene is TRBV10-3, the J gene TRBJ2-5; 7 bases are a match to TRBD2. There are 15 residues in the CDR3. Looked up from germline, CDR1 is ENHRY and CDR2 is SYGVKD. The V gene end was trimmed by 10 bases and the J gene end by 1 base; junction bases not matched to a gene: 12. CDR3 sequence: CATQNGGGIQETQYF. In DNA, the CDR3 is TGTGCCACCCAGAATGGCGGGGGAATCCAAGAGACCCAGTACTTC.

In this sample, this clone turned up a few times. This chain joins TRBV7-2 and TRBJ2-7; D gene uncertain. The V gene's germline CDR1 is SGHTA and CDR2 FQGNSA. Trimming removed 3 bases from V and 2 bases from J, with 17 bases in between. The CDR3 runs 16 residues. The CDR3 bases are TGTGCCAGCAGCTTGAACCCGGGCCACGGAACCTACGAGCAGTACTTC. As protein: CASSLNPGHGTYEQYF.

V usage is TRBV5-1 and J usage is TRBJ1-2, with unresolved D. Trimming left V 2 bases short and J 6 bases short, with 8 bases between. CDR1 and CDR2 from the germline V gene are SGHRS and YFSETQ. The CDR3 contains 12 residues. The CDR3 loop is CASSLPQNGYTF. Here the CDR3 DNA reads TGCGCCAGCAGCTTACCTCAAAATGGCTACACCTTC.

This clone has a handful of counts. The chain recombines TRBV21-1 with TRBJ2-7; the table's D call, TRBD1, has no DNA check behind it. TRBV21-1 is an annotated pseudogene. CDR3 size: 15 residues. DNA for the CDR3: TGTGCCAGCAGCTTCGACAGGGGCTACTCCTACGAGCAGTACGTC. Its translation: CASSFDRGYSYEQYV.

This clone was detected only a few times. The CDR3 loop is CASNRQATYEQYF. The CDR3 DNA reads TGTGCCAGCAACAGGCAGGCGACCTACGAGCAGTACTTC. The chain links TRBV2 to TRBJ2-7, with D perhaps matching TRBD1 (5 bases). Trimming cost V 7 bases and J 2 bases, with 12 bases left between them. Germline V CDR1 and CDR2: SNHLY, FYNNEI. This CDR3 comprises 13 residues.